This T cell receptor (beta chain) was found in a study of metastatic and nonmetastatic thyroid tumors. TCRdb reanalyzed the PCR reads with MiXCR. The sample holds about 25,000 clones; roughly 19% are singletons and the top ten take about a quarter. Thyroid surgery was preceded by no treatment in any patient. The germline CDR1 and CDR2 sequences are LGHNA and YNFKEQ. The CDR3 extends over 16 amino acids. Trimming removed 1 base from V and 5 bases from J, with 15 bases in between. Ten or more counts support this clone. Sequencing was carried out using blood. This clonotype originated in a male donor with papillary thyroid cancer or a benign thyroid nodule (not recorded which). Some clones in this sample may be carry-over from other donors' samples. The genes are TRBV4-2 and TRBJ2-1; D may match TRBD1 or TRBD2 (5 bases each). CDR3 nucleotides: TGTGCCAGCAGCCAAGGATCAGCCGGGACCCACAATGAGCAGTTCTTC. Protein: CASSQGSAGTHNEQFF.